This TCR beta chain was obtained from a study of cytomegalovirus exposure and HLA in healthy donors. CDR1 and CDR2 from the germline V gene are LGHNA and YNFKEQ. Losses at the gene ends were 4 bases for V and 7 bases for J; bases not matched to a gene: 12. The CDR3 extends over 16 amino acids. The PCR made use of 60 Vbeta and 13 Jbeta primers. Profiling relied on immunoSEQ multiplex PCR, and the TCRdb table lists in-frame clones only, not all of them. The sample lists fewer than 200,000 clones, roughly two thirds occurring once. Study outcomes and limitations: Certain indistinguishable V segments, among them TRBV6-2 and TRBV6-3, were excluded. Some highly shared sequence variants likely arose as a pipeline artifact.

Concerning this clone: Its antigen is unknown.

Each donor's status was that of a healthy bone marrow donor. V is TRBV4-2 and J is TRBJ2-1; 8 bases align to TRBD2. The TCR sequence derives from a woman in her twenties or thirties in good health and CMV-seronegative. The specimen was PBMCs. The CDR3 DNA sequence: TGTGCCAGCAGCCCAACGGCGGGGCTAGCGGGTAATGAGCAGTTCTTC. It encodes CASSPTAGLAGNEQFF.